These 21 T cell receptor beta chains came from one sample sequenced in a study of cytomegalovirus exposure and HLA in healthy donors. The PCR contained 60 Vbeta and 13 Jbeta primers. Some clones are missing from TCRdb's copy, which holds only in-frame ones; the method was immunoSEQ multiplex PCR. The sample has around 180,000 clones; approximately 83% are singletons. Sequencing was performed on PBMCs. The receptors here all came from a boy between 2 and 15 years old in good health and CMV-seronegative.

In this sample, this clone turned up a few times. The genes are TRBV7-2 and TRBJ1-1; D may be TRBD1 (6 bases). Per the germline V gene, CDR1 is SGHTA and CDR2 is FQGNSA. The V gene lost 1 base and the J gene lost 4 bases, with 13 bases spanning the gap. There are 15 residues in the CDR3. For the CDR3, the DNA is TGTGCCAGCAGCTTAGTGGGGGCTAGTGGCACTGAAGCTTTCTTT. Its protein is CASSLVGASGTEAFF.

The chain has TRBV5-6 and TRBJ2-7; D perhaps matches TRBD1 (5 bases). V lost 4 bases to trimming and J lost 4 bases, with 15 bases between them. The germline V gene has CDR1 SGHDT and CDR2 YYEEEE. The CDR3 runs 14 residues. The CDR3 DNA is TGTGCCAGCAGCGCCAGGGTCAGGGTGTACGAGCAGTACTTC. It translates to CASSARVRVYEQYF. The variable domain in full, completed from reference TRBV5-6 and TRBJ2-7, reads DAGVTQSPTHLIKTRGQQVTLRCSPKSGHDTVSWYQQALGQGPQFIFQYYEEEERQRGNFPDRFSGHQFPNYSSELNVNALLLGDSALYLCASSARVRVYEQYFGPGTRLTVT.

This clone was detected only a few times. V usage is TRBV7-9 and J usage is TRBJ2-7; D possibly corresponds to TRBD2 (6 bases). Germline CDR1 is SEHNR and CDR2 is FQNEAQ (reference sequence). Trimming removed 4 bases from V and 6 bases from J, with 13 bases in between. The length of the CDR3 is 13 residues. CDR3 residues: CASSSRRGFEQYV. CDR3 nucleotide sequence: TGTGCCAGCAGCTCCCGCCGGGGGTTCGAGCAGTACGTC.

The V gene is TRBV30, the J gene TRBJ2-7, with D perhaps matching TRBD2 (5 bases). The CDR3 is 12 amino acids. Trimming took 0 bases from V and 5 from J, leaving 8 bases between them. Looked up from germline, CDR1 is GTSNPN and CDR2 is SVGIG (reference sequence). The CDR3 DNA reads as TGTGCCTGGAGTGTACACGGGGACGAGCAGTACTTC. Protein: CAWSVHGDEQYF.

The chain joins TRBV6-1 to TRBJ1-1, with D tentatively TRBD1 (5 bases). V was shortened by 7 bases and J by 3 bases, with 12 bases between the two germline ends. The CDR3 is made up of 13 amino acids. Germline V gene lookup returns CDR1 MNHNS and CDR2 SASEGT. CDR3 in DNA: TGTGCCAGCACCAGGATCAGGGACACTGAAGCTTTCTTT. Its protein product is CASTRIRDTEAFF.

The chain is built from TRBV28 and TRBJ1-4; TRBD1 matches 7 bases. Germline lookup yields CDR1 MDHEN and CDR2 SYDVKM. Trimming at V came to 5 bases and at J to 4 bases, leaving 4 bases not matched to a gene. The CDR3 runs to 14 residues. CDR3 loop: CASSRTGHNEKLFF. CDR3 bases: TGTGCCAGCAGTCGGACAGGCCATAATGAAAAACTGTTTTTT.

As regards this clone: Mismatch with germline at one junction end may stem from a read error. The chain is built from TRBV7-9 and TRBJ1-2, with a weak D call TRBD1 (5 bases). The CDR3 is 14 residues long. Germline V gene sequence: CDR1 SEHNR, CDR2 FQNEAQ (reference sequence). The CDR3 DNA follows: TGTGCCGGCAGCGTTATAGGGGCCGCAGGGGGCTACACCTTC. Translated: CAGSVIGAAGGYTF. Looking up the rest from reference TRBV7-9 and TRBJ1-2 gives the full variable domain: DTGVSQNPRHKITKRGQNVTFRCDPISEHNRLYWYRQTLGQGPEFLTYFQNEAQLEKSRLLSDRFSAERPKGSFSTLEIQRTEQGDSAMYLCAGSVIGAAGGYTFGSGTRLTVV.

The V and J genes are TRBV7-6 and TRBJ2-3; 13 positions match TRBD2. The germline V gene has CDR1 SGHVS and CDR2 FNYEAQ. J gave up 3 bases and V 5 bases, and 5 bases lay outside the gene matches. The CDR3 sequence is 16 residues long. CDR3 in DNA: TGTGCCAGCAGCACCAGACTAGCGGGGGGAACAGATACGCAGTATTTT. This encodes CASSTRLAGGTDTQYF.

V gene TRBV7-2 combines with J gene TRBJ1-2, with 8 bases that match TRBD1. With V trimmed by 5 bases and J by 4 bases, 12 bases remained unmatched. The CDR3 runs to 16 residues. Germline CDR1 SGHTA, CDR2 FQGNSA. CDR3 nucleotide sequence: TGTGCCAGCAGCCGTGGGGCAGGGGGCGGCCTCTATGGCTACACCTTC. It encodes CASSRGAGGGLYGYTF. The whole variable domain, filled in from reference TRBV7-2 and TRBJ1-2, reads GAGVSQSPSNKVTEKGKDVELRCDPISGHTALYWYRQSLGQGLEFLIYFQGNSAPDKSGLPSDRFSAERTGGSVSTLTIQRTQQEDSAVYLCASSRGAGGGLYGYTFGSGTRLTVV.

This clone was detected once. The chain joins TRBV29-1 to TRBJ1-1; D uncertain. Germline CDR1 and CDR2: SQVTM and ANQGSEA. Trimming took 2 bases from V and 1 from J, leaving 8 bases between them. This CDR3 is built from 13 residues. The CDR3 spells CSVERRANTEAFF. The CDR3 coding sequence is TGCAGCGTTGAAAGGAGGGCGAACACTGAAGCTTTCTTT.

The CDR3 bases are TGTGCCAGCAGCCCCCAGACTAGCGGGGGGACCTACAATGAGCAGTTCTTC. As protein: CASSPQTSGGTYNEQFF. The chain couples TRBV5-6 to TRBJ2-1; 13 nucleotides line up with TRBD2. This CDR3 spans 17 amino acids. CDR1 and CDR2 (germline): SGHDT, YYEEEE. V shed 4 bases and J 2 bases; nucleotides not matched to a gene: 6.

V and J are TRBV5-4 and TRBJ2-2; D might be TRBD2 (5 bases). The CDR3 sequence is 13 residues long. The V gene's germline CDR1 is SGHNT and CDR2 YYREEE (reference sequence). Trimming removed 4 bases from V and 5 bases from J, with 9 bases in between. The CDR3 coding sequence is TGTGCCAGCAGCCTCGGCGGGACCGGGGAGCTGTTTTTT. It specifies CASSLGGTGELFF.

The CDR3 DNA reads as TGTGCCAGCAGCTTCTCGGGACAGGTGAATGAAAAACTGTTTTTT. It specifies CASSFSGQVNEKLFF. This chain joins TRBV7-9 and TRBJ1-4; TRBD1 matches at 8 bases. Germline assignment: CDR1 SEHNR and CDR2 FQNEAQ (reference sequence). With 3 bases clipped from V and 5 bases from J, the junction kept 5 bases outside the gene matches. The CDR3 covers 15 residues.

The J gene is TRBJ2-1, the V gene TRBV5-6, with a possible D match to TRBD1 (6 bases). The CDR3 contains 15 residues. From germline, CDR1 is SGHDT and CDR2 YYEEEE. V was cut by 4 bases and J by 0 bases, with 11 bases left in between. The CDR3 protein is CASSDDRSSYNEQFF. In DNA form, the CDR3 reads TGTGCCAGCAGCGACGACAGGAGCTCCTACAATGAGCAGTTCTTC.

The chain links TRBV6-5 to TRBJ2-1, with TRBD2 identical over 8 bases. In germline, CDR1 is MNHEY, CDR2 SVGAGI. With V trimmed by 6 bases and J by 7 bases, 8 bases remained unmatched. The CDR3 is made up of 14 amino acids. In nucleotides, the CDR3 is TGTGCCAGCAGCCCCGTGGGACTAGGTAATGAGCAGTTCTTC. Its protein is CASSPVGLGNEQFF.

The chain couples TRBV10-3 to TRBJ2-3; 11 nucleotides align to TRBD2. Germline loops: CDR1 ENHRY, CDR2 SYGVKD. The CDR3 is 21 residues long. The V gene end was trimmed by 2 bases and the J gene end by 6 bases; junction bases not matched to a gene: 22. The CDR3 here is CAISEPGTSGTIPSLFDTQYF. CDR3 in DNA: TGTGCCATCAGTGAGCCGGGGACTAGCGGAACAATACCTAGTCTCTTCGATACGCAGTATTTT.

The chain recombines TRBV27 with TRBJ2-2, with 8 bases lining up with TRBD1. Germline-derived CDR1 and CDR2 are MNHEY and SMNVEV (reference sequence). The J segment lost 5 bases and the V segment lost 6 bases, leaving 11 bases of the junction unmatched. The CDR3 contains 16 residues. The CDR3 bases are TGTGCCAGCAGCCCTCGGACAGGGTGGGGGACCGGGGAGCTGTTTTTT. Protein sequence: CASSPRTGWGTGELFF.

This clone was counted only a few times. The V gene is TRBV5-4, the J gene TRBJ2-3; TRBD2 aligns across 7 bases. The CDR3 is 17 amino acids. With 0 bases clipped from V and 2 bases from J, the junction kept 9 bases outside the gene matches. CDR1 is SGHNT and CDR2 is YYREEE in the germline V gene (reference sequence). CDR3 loop: CASSLDLGRGNTDTQYF. In DNA form, the CDR3 reads TGTGCCAGCAGCTTGGATCTCGGGCGGGGGAACACAGATACGCAGTATTTT.

The V gene is TRBV28, the J gene TRBJ2-1; unclear D gene. This CDR3 is 13 amino acids long. V dropped 6 bases and J dropped 1 base, with 7 bases sitting between them. CDR1 is MDHEN and CDR2 is SYDVKM in the germline V gene. CDR3 protein: CASSGTSYNEQFF. The CDR3, as DNA: TGTGCCAGCAGCGGTACTTCCTACAATGAGCAGTTCTTC.

The chain uses TRBV13 and TRBJ2-2; the match to TRBD2 covers 16 bases. The V and J ends lost 3 bases and 1 base, in that order; junction bases with no gene match: 2. This CDR3 has 18 amino acids. CDR1 PRHDT and CDR2 FYEKMQ come from the germline V gene (reference sequence). The DNA for the CDR3 is TGTGCCAGCAGCTTGGGACTAGCGGGAGGGGGGAACACCGGGGAGCTGTTTTTT. Amino acids: CASSLGLAGGGNTGELFF.

The chain is built from TRBV5-1 and TRBJ1-1, with a possible D match to TRBD1 (6 bases). CDR1 SGHRS and CDR2 YFSETQ come from the germline V gene. The germline V and J ends were trimmed by 4 bases and 5 bases, with 21 bases remaining between them. This CDR3 spans 16 amino acids. The CDR3 region is CASSQTKDSLRTEAFF. CDR3 in DNA: TGCGCCAGCAGCCAGACAAAGGACAGCTTGAGGACTGAAGCTTTCTTT.